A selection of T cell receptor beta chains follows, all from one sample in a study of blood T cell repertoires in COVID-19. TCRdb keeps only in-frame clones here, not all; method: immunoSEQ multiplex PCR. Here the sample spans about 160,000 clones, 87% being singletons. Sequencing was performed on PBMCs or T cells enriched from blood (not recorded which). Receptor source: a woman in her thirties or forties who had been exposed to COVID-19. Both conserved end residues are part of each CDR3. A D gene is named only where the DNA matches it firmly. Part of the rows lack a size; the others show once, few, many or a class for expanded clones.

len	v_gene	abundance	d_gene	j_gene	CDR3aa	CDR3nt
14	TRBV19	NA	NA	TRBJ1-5	CASSLTHSNQPQHF	TGTGCCAGTAGTCTGACACATAGCAATCAGCCCCAGCATTTT
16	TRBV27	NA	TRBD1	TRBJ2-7	CASSLDMGTGAAIQYF	TGTGCCAGCAGTTTGGATATGGGGACAGGGGCCGCGATACAGTACTTC
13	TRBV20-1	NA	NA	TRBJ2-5	CSASTLYQETQYF	TGCAGTGCTAGTACTCTGTACCAAGAGACCCAGTACTTC
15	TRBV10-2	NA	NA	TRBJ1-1	CASSGGAGAMAEAFF	TGCGCCAGCAGTGGGGGCGCAGGAGCAATGGCTGAAGCTTTCTTT
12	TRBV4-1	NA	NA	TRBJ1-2	CASSQDLTGYTF	TGCGCCAGCAGCCAAGACCTTACAGGCTACACCTTC
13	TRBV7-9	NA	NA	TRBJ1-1	CASSSPRNTEAFF	TGTGCCAGCAGCTCCCCCAGGAACACTGAAGCTTTCTTT
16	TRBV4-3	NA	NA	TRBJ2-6	CASSQDSSAGANVLTF	TGCGCCAGCAGCCAAGATAGTAGCGCTGGGGCCAACGTCCTGACTTTC
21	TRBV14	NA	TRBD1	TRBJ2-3	CASSQERGDRGPRSRTDTQYF	TGTGCCAGCAGCCAAGAGAGAGGAGACAGGGGGCCCCGTTCCCGCACAGATACGCAGTATTTT
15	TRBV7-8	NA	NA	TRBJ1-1	CATVTQAQVGTEAFF	TGTGCCACCGTAACCCAAGCCCAGGTGGGCACTGAAGCTTTCTTT
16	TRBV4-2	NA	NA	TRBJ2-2	CASSRPRDLNTGELFF	TGTGCCAGCAGCCGACCTCGGGACTTAAACACCGGGGAGCTGTTTTTT
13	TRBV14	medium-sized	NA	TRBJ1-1	CASSQDRRAEAFF	TGTGCCAGCAGCCAAGATAGGAGGGCTGAAGCTTTCTTT
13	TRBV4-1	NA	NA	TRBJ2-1	CASSLLGGYEQFF	TGCGCCAGCAGCCTTCTAGGCGGGTATGAGCAGTTCTTC
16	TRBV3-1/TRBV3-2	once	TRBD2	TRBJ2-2	CASSQGASGYTGELFF	TGTGCCAGCAGCCAAGGCGCTAGCGGCTACACCGGGGAGCTGTTTTTT